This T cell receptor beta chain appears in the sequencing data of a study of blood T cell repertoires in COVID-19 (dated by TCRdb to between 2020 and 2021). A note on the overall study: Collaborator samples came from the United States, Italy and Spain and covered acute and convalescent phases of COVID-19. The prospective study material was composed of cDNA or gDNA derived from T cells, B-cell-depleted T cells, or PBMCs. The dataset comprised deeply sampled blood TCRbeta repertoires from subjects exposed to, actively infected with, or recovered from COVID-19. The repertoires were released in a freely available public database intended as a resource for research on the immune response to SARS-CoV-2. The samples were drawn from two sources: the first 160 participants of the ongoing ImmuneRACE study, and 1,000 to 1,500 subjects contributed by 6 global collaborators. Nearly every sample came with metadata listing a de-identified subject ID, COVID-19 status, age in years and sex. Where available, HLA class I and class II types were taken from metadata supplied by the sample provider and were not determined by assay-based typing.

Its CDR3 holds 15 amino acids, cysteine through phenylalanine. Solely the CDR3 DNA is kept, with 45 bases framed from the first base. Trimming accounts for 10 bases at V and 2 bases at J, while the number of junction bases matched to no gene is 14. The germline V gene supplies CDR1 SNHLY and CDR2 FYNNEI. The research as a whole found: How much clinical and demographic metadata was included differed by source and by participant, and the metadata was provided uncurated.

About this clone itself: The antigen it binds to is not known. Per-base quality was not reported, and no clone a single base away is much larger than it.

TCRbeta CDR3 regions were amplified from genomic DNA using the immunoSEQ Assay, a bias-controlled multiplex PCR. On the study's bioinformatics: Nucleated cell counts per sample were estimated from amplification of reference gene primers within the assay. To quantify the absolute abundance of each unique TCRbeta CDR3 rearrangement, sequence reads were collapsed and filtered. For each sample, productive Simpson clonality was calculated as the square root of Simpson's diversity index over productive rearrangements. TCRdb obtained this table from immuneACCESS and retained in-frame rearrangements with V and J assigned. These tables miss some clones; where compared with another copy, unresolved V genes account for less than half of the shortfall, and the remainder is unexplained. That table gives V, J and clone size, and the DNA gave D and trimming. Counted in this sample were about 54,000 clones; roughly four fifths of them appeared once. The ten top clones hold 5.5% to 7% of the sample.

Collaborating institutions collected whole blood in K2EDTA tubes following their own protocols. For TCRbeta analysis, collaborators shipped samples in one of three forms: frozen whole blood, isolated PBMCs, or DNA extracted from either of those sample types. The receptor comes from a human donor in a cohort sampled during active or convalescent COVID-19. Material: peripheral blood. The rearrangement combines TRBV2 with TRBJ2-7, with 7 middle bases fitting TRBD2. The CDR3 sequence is CATSNGASGPYEQYF. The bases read TGTGCCACCAGCAATGGCGCTAGCGGACCCTACGAGCAGTACTTC.